The T cell receptor (beta chain) under discussion was sequenced for a study of T-cell memory formation after mild COVID-19. As for the study in general: The TCR clusters were mostly specific to one donor. Whole-study results and caveats: Pre-infection memory harbored some responding clones, suggesting cross-reactive memory joined.

Comment on this clonotype: Its antigen is unidentified.

5'RACE primed at constant segments yielded TCR alpha and TCR beta cDNA libraries bearing sample barcodes and UMIs. TCRdb itself ran the 5' RACE reads through MiXCR, one entry per CDR3 protein. The repertoire consists of approximately 150,000 distinct CDR3 sequences, with 15% to 20% occurring once and the leading ten covering 2% to 2.5%. The CDR3 length is 13 residues. Trimming removed 1 base at V and 4 bases at J, with 5 bases between. The specimen was PBMCs or a T cell subset sorted from them (not recorded which). V usage is TRBV12-3 or TRBV12-4 and J usage is TRBJ2-1, with D uncertain. The sequence was collected from an adult woman who had mild COVID-19 (a few samples of this study predate the infection). Cell type and time point are not known. CDR3 coding DNA: TGTGCCAGCAGTTTAGTCCAATACAATGAGCAGTTCTTC. Protein sequence: CASSLVQYNEQFF.